Listed below are T cell receptor beta chains from one sample, sequenced in a study of T cell changes during pregnancy in multiple sclerosis. Only in-frame clones appear in the TCRdb table, and some are missing; sequencing was by immunoSEQ multiplex PCR. The table lists around 69,000 clones, more than 90% of them singletons, with roughly 1.1% in the top ten. The sample was peripheral blood, taken in the third trimester of pregnancy. The receptors here all came from a female donor with multiple sclerosis, enrolled in a pregnancy study. The conserved cysteine and the conserved F or W are not part of the CDR3 here. The D gene is left open where the match is weak.

AISRIETGNTEAF,-,TRBV10-3
ASSSQAQGSYEQY,TRBD1,TRBV28
ASSLGGEETQY,TRBD2,TRBV7-9
ASSRDYLYNEQF,-,TRBV19
ASSEMRTGGLGANEKLF,TRBD1,TRBV5-1
ASSSGTSSYEQY,TRBD2,TRBV7-6
ASSESLPTGKQY,TRBD1,TRBV10-1
AWSRDQGTEAF,-,TRBV30
ASLPTGHSYEQY,TRBD1,TRBV19
ASSSGRGLNYGYT,-,TRBV5-4
ASSLHGIGTGELF,-,TRBV7-2
ATSSDTNSYEQY,-,TRBV15
ASSRGSGDTQY,-,TRBV5-4
AISESGADTGELF,-,TRBV10-3
ASSPIGGDQPQH,-,TRBV18
ASSLGQGVYGYT,TRBD1,TRBV5-1
ASSLGTSVYNEQF,TRBD2,TRBV11-3
GLGRNTEAF,-,TRBV6-1
ASSQEGAVGETQY,-,TRBV4-3
ASSDETGRSYGYT,TRBD1,TRBV5-4
ASSKPRTGDTEAF,TRBD1,TRBV5-4
ASRVTGGVDEQY,TRBD2,TRBV27
ASTPGDYIYNEQF,TRBD2,TRBV6-5
ASSYGPQGVRGYT,TRBD1,TRBV27
ASSPEAGLATDNEQF,TRBD2,TRBV7-2
ASSLTGQPNQPQH,-,TRBV5-1
ASSGTGRTGELF,TRBD1,TRBV19
ASSPGLAGGTYYNEQF,TRBD2,TRBV19
ASSLRLAGDGTDTQY,TRBD2,TRBV7-8
ASSLVQLNTEAF,-,TRBV5-1
ASSVGLADTQY,TRBD2,TRBV19
AISGTGVIPGELF,TRBD1,TRBV10-3
ASSIRVGYSNQPQH,-,TRBV19
SVGTVSNTEAF,-,TRBV29-1
ASSEVYYEKLF,-,TRBV6-1
ASSSDGTVANYGYT,-,TRBV7-6
ASSREQGQPMNTEAF,TRBD1,TRBV14
RVEGAGNTEAF,TRBD1,TRBV29-1
ASSPSGGGGYT,TRBD1,TRBV4-1
ASSPQGDGGGQETQY,-,TRBV21-1
ASSQDERGLITGELF,TRBD2,TRBV4-1
ASSLGALAGSTDTQY,TRBD2,TRBV5-1
ASSVGGQGVYEQF,TRBD1,TRBV9
ASDTGQPTEAF,TRBD1,TRBV28
AWSQHQNTEAF,-,TRBV30
ASGLVHVETQY,-,TRBV12-5
ASVSGQGVSGANVLT,TRBD1,TRBV19